The clone carrying this T cell receptor (beta chain) was picked up one time. The V and J ends lost 6 bases and 1 base respectively, with 16 bases between them. CDR3 length: 15 residues. Germline assignment: CDR1 MGHDK and CDR2 SYGVNS. This sample was taken from a study of blood T cell repertoires in COVID-19. In the source study's methods: Nucleated cell number was recorded as an estimate derived from reference gene primer amplification. Produced via immunoSEQ multiplex PCR; TCRdb's table is partial and in-frame only. V and J calls and clone size are copied from that table; D and trimming were computed from the DNA. The sample has around 16,000 clones, less than 90% seen once; the top ten hold approximately 24%.

The rearrangement joins TRBV25-1 to TRBJ2-7; D may be TRBD2 (5 bases). The receptor's source is a man aged 60 to 69 with acute or convalescent COVID-19. Sequenced material: peripheral blood. CDR3 sequence: CASSSTRKGSYEQYF. The DNA of the CDR3 is TGTGCCAGCAGCTCCACTAGAAAAGGTTCCTACGAGCAGTACTTC.